One and the same sample provided the 15 T cell receptor beta chains below, sequenced in a study of beta chain features in type 1 diabetes. Study-level findings and limits: In every one of the four CD4+ subsets, TCRB CDR3s were moderately but significantly shorter in Type 1 diabetes patients.

Expressed TCRB transcripts were sequenced because the entire RNA isolate underwent reverse transcription. Sequencing used immunoSEQ multiplex PCR; TCRdb keeps in-frame clones, though not all of them. The repertoire holds approximately 250,000 clones, with 15% to 20% as singletons. Their antigen targets remain unknown. Sequencing used naive CD4+ T cells from blood. The source is a young man with type 1 diabetes.

There are a few counts of this clone. The chain is built from TRBV29-1 and TRBJ2-7; D is unclear. V gave up 3 bases and J gave up 1 base, with 10 bases separating them. The germline CDR1 and CDR2 sequences are SQVTM and ANQGSEA. The CDR3 has 13 residues. This chain's CDR3 is CSVDGADSYEQYF. The CDR3 nucleotides are TGCAGCGTTGATGGCGCAGATTCCTACGAGCAGTACTTC.

The V gene is TRBV4-1, the J gene TRBJ2-7, with D unclear. Germline values: CDR1 MGHRA, CDR2 YSYEKL. This CDR3 comprises 14 residues. With 1 base removed from V and 1 base from J, the gap between germline ends came to 8 bases. CDR3 DNA: TGCGCCAGCAGCCAAGGTCTTCTGTCCTACGAGCAGTACTTC. It translates to CASSQGLLSYEQYF.

The CDR3 sequence is CASSLARASGEHEQYF. DNA of the CDR3: TGTGCCAGCAGCTTAGCGCGGGCTAGCGGGGAACACGAGCAGTACTTC. The V gene is TRBV7-9, the J gene TRBJ2-7; TRBD2 agrees at 9 bases. The CDR3 is 16 amino acids. CDR1 is SEHNR and CDR2 is FQNEAQ in the germline V gene (reference sequence). The ends lost 0 bases at V and 5 bases at J; junction bases unmatched: 8.

The CDR3 is CASSRPGTVNYEQYF. The CDR3 region has the DNA TGTGCCAGCAGCCGGCCCGGGACAGTCAACTACGAGCAGTACTTC. The chain employs TRBV7-2 and TRBJ2-7; TRBD1 agrees at 7 bases. The CDR3 runs 15 residues. With 5 bases clipped from V and 3 bases from J, the junction kept 10 bases outside the gene matches. Germline V CDR1 and CDR2: SGHTA, FQGNSA.

In this sample, this clone turned up a few times. This chain connects TRBV18 to TRBJ2-6, with D perhaps TRBD1 or TRBD2 (5 bases each). CDR1 and CDR2 (germline): KGHSH, LQKENI. Trimming cost V 5 bases and J 1 base, with 15 bases left between them. CDR3 size: 17 residues. Here the CDR3 DNA reads TGTGCCAGCTCATCAAGGCAGGGACGTTCTGGGGCCAACGTCCTGACTTTC. Encoded protein: CASSSRQGRSGANVLTF.

This clone was detected only a few times. This sample also contains other DNA sequences that code for the same CDR3. V is TRBV15 and J is TRBJ2-4; tentative D call: TRBD1 (5 bases). V lost 8 bases, J lost 10 bases, and 21 bases lay in between. The CDR3 consists of 14 residues. Germline loops: CDR1 LNHNV, CDR2 YYDKDF (reference sequence). As DNA, the CDR3 is TGTGCCACCGAGAAGGGTCAGGGCGGCTCTATTCAGTACTTC. Residues: CATEKGQGGSIQYF.

The rearrangement links TRBV5-4 to TRBJ2-3, with a possible D match to TRBD1 (5 bases). Per germline, CDR1 SGHNT and CDR2 YYREEE (reference sequence). The CDR3 runs to 17 residues. With 3 bases removed from V and 4 bases from J, the gap between germline ends came to 21 bases. The CDR3 is CASSSVTQVPESDTQYF. Here the CDR3 DNA reads TGTGCCAGCAGCTCGGTAACACAGGTGCCTGAGTCAGATACGCAGTATTTT.

This clone was observed a handful of times. The chain uses TRBV30 and TRBJ1-1; TRBD1 matches at 7 bases. CDR3 length equals 12 residues. V gave up 2 bases and J gave up 7 bases; unmatched junction bases: 4. Germline CDR1 is GTSNPN and CDR2 is SVGIG (reference sequence). The CDR3 sequence: CAWSLRTGEAFF. The CDR3, as DNA: TGTGCCTGGAGTCTTAGGACAGGTGAAGCTTTCTTT.

The chain links TRBV2 to TRBJ2-3; possible D gene TRBD1, 6 bases. The V gene's germline CDR1 is SNHLY and CDR2 FYNNEI. The CDR3 extends over 14 amino acids. V shed 7 bases and J shed 0 bases, with 11 bases lying between them. This CDR3 is CASTGEQSTDTQYF. Written as DNA, the CDR3 is TGTGCCAGCACAGGGGAGCAGAGCACAGATACGCAGTATTTT.

This clone turned up a few times. The rearrangement joins TRBV18 to TRBJ2-1; 9 bases agree with TRBD2. The germline CDR1 and CDR2 sequences are KGHSH and LQKENI. J was trimmed by 2 bases and V by 6 bases; bases with no gene match: 2. The CDR3 spans 14 residues. The chain's CDR3 is CASSTSGAYNEQFF. CDR3 DNA: TGTGCCAGCTCGACTAGCGGAGCCTACAATGAGCAGTTCTTC.

The J gene is TRBJ2-1, the V gene TRBV25-1; perhaps TRBD2 as D (7 bases). Germline assignment: CDR1 MGHDK and CDR2 SYGVNS. The CDR3 loop spans 13 amino acids. The V end lost 7 bases, the J end lost 2 bases, and 9 bases lay between the germline ends. Written as DNA, the CDR3 is TGTGCCAGCACGCGGGGGCCCTACAATGAGCAGTTCTTC. Translated, it gives CASTRGPYNEQFF. The entire variable domain, with the rest obtained from reference TRBV25-1 and TRBJ2-1, is as follows: EADIYQTPRYLVIGTGKKITLECSQTMGHDKMYWYQQDPGMELHLIHYSYGVNSTEKGDLSSESTVSRIRTEHFPLTLESARPSHTSQYLCASTRGPYNEQFFGPGTRLTVL.

This clone has a handful of counts. The rearrangement links TRBV2 to TRBJ2-6, with D perhaps TRBD1 (5 bases). CDR1 is SNHLY, CDR2 FYNNEI, per germline. The CDR3 runs 16 residues. V shed 2 bases and J shed 0 bases, with 8 bases lying between them. CDR3 amino acids: CASSEQGSSGANVLTF. The DNA for the CDR3 is TGTGCCAGCAGTGAACAGGGCAGCTCTGGGGCCAACGTCCTGACTTTC. The full variable domain, with the rest looked up from reference TRBV2 and TRBJ2-6, is EPEVTQTPSHQVTQMGQEVILRCVPISNHLYFYWYRQILGQKVEFLVSFYNNEISEKSEIFDDQFSVERPDGSNFTLKIRSTKLEDSAMYFCASSEQGSSGANVLTFGAGSRLTVL.

This rearrangement joins TRBV5-6 to TRBJ2-7; 7 bases are a match to TRBD2. After removal of 1 base from V and 3 bases from J, the junction contained 16 bases not matched to a gene. Germline loops: CDR1 SGHDT, CDR2 YYEEEE. CDR3 length: 18 amino acids. The CDR3 sequence is CASSLYRLAALRGYEQYF. The DNA for the CDR3 is TGTGCCAGCAGCTTGTATCGGCTAGCGGCCCTAAGGGGCTACGAGCAGTACTTC.

V gene TRBV7-2 combines with J gene TRBJ2-3; 16 bases align to TRBD2. The V and J ends lost 6 bases and 4 bases, in that order; junction bases with no gene match: 10. Germline CDR1 and CDR2: SGHTA and FQGNSA. The CDR3 runs 18 residues. CDR3 sequence reads: CASRNAGTSGRAADTQYF. The CDR3 DNA sequence: TGTGCCAGCAGAAACGCCGGGACTAGCGGGAGGGCCGCAGATACGCAGTATTTT.

This clone was observed a handful of times. The chain links TRBV28 to TRBJ2-1, with D possibly being TRBD2 (6 bases). This CDR3 is built from 14 residues. V was trimmed by 7 bases and J by 3 bases, leaving 13 bases between them. Looked up from germline, CDR1 is MDHEN and CDR2 is SYDVKM. CDR3 residues: CASITGGDYNEQFF. DNA for the CDR3: TGTGCCAGCATCACCGGAGGGGACTACAATGAGCAGTTCTTC.